The rows below give T cell receptor beta chains drawn from one sample of a study of control samples from healthy donors and cancer patients. TCRdb keeps only in-frame clones here, not all; method: immunoSEQ multiplex PCR. This sample has about 51,000 clones, with almost 90% found just once. Sequencing was carried out using PBMCs. These receptors all come from a man in his forties or fifties with head and neck cancer. Each CDR3 is given with its conserved first and last residue. The D gene is left open where the match is weak. Rows give clone size only sometimes, using once, few, many, or a class for an expanded clone.

>NA|NA|TRBJ1-4|TRBV27
TGTGCCAGCAGTTTATATGGAGGGACCGGTACTAATGAAAAACTGTTTTTT
CASSLYGGTGTNEKLFF
>NA|NA|TRBJ2-6|TRBV24-1
TGTGCCACCAGTGATTTGTGGCAAAGCGGGGCCAACGTCCTGACTTTC
CATSDLWQSGANVLTF
>TRBD2|NA|TRBJ2-2|TRBV2
TGTGCCAGCTCCGGGACTAGCGGGAGGCGGGAGCTGTTTTTT
CASSGTSGRRELFF
>NA|NA|TRBJ1-6|TRBV27
TGTGCCAGCAGTTTTGCCAGCCTCTCCTATAATTCACCCCTCCACTTT
CASSFASLSYNSPLHF
>TRBD1|NA|TRBJ1-4|TRBV6-5
TGTGCCAGCAAAATGGTGGGACAGGGAAATGAAAAACTGTTTTTT
CASKMVGQGNEKLFF
>TRBD1|NA|TRBJ1-6|TRBV14
TGTGCCAGCAGCCAAGATCTCAGGGGGCGAATCAATTCACCCCTCCACTTT
CASSQDLRGRINSPLHF
>NA|NA|TRBJ2-4|TRBV28
TGTGCCAGCAGTTACGAAAACATTCAGTACTTC
CASSYENIQYF
>NA|NA|TRBJ1-5|TRBV7-6
TGTGCCAGCAGCTTTGGCCCATCCTCTAATCAGCCCCAGCATTTT
CASSFGPSSNQPQHF
>TRBD1|NA|TRBJ1-2|TRBV19
TGTGCCAGTAGTTCAGGACAGGGGGCCTTGGGCTACACCTTC
CASSSGQGALGYTF
>NA|NA|TRBJ2-1|TRBV6-1
TGTGCCAGCAGTGAAGAGCAGGCCCTATACAATGAGCAGTTCTTC
CASSEEQALYNEQFF
>NA|NA|TRBJ2-1|TRBV5-1
TGCGCCAGCAGCTTAACACTTGCCTCGGGGCATGAGCAGTTCTTC
CASSLTLASGHEQFF
>NA|NA|TRBJ2-3|TRBV6-5
TGTGCCAGCACCTTGAGGGGCACAGATACGCAGTATTTT
CASTLRGTDTQYF
>NA|NA|TRBJ2-3|TRBV2
TGTGCCAGCAGTTGGGAGACAGATACGCAGTATTTT
CASSWETDTQYF
>NA|NA|TRBJ2-7|TRBV11-3
TGTGCCAGCAGTCCTAACTCCTACGAGCAGTACTTC
CASSPNSYEQYF
>NA|NA|TRBJ2-5|TRBV6-5
TGTGCCAGCAGACTAATAGGGACTTTAGCAGAGACCCAGTACTTC
CASRLIGTLAETQYF
>TRBD2|once|TRBJ2-2|TRBV11-2
TGTGCCAGCAGACCCCGACAGGGTTCGCTAGCGGGGGTTGGGGAGCTGTTTTTT
CASRPRQGSLAGVGELFF
>TRBD1|once|TRBJ2-7|TRBV5-6
TGTGCCAGCAGCCGAGGGACAGATTCCTACGAGCAGTACTTC
CASSRGTDSYEQYF
>NA|NA|TRBJ2-7|TRBV7-8
TGTGCCAGCAGCTTACGGACGGCTAACTACGAGCAGTACTTC
CASSLRTANYEQYF
>TRBD1|NA|TRBJ2-6|TRBV19
TGTGCCAGTAGTATAAATCTCGACCGGGACAGGGTCACTGGGGCCAACGTCCTGACTTTC
CASSINLDRDRVTGANVLTF
>NA|NA|TRBJ1-5|TRBV19
TGTGCCAGTAGTATACAGAGCGGCAATCAGCCCCAGCATTTT
CASSIQSGNQPQHF
>NA|NA|TRBJ1-2|TRBV28
TGTGCCAGCAGTGCTCACCCGACTCATAACTATGGCTACACCTTC
CASSAHPTHNYGYTF
>NA|few|TRBJ2-7|TRBV10-1
TGCGCCAGCAGTGATGGAGTCGACGAGCAGTACTTC
CASSDGVDEQYF
>TRBD2|NA|TRBJ2-2|TRBV6-2/TRBV6-3
TGTGCCAGCAGTCCAGGACTAGCGGGAGGTTATATCGGGGAGCTGTTTTTT
CASSPGLAGGYIGELFF
>TRBD1|once|TRBJ2-7|TRBV30
TGTGCCTGGAGTAGGCCCCGGACAGGGTCCTACGAGCAGTACTTC
CAWSRPRTGSYEQYF
>TRBD1|NA|TRBJ1-6|TRBV18
TGTGCCAGCTCACCCATGCAGGGGGCCGCCTATAATTCACCCCTCCACTTT
CASSPMQGAAYNSPLHF
>NA|NA|TRBJ2-3|TRBV28
TGTGCCAGCAGTTTAAGCTTAGGTACAGATACGCAGTATTTT
CASSLSLGTDTQYF
>NA|NA|TRBJ2-7|TRBV28
TGTGCCAGCAGTTTCGCAGGGGCCTACGAGCAGTACTTC
CASSFAGAYEQYF
>NA|NA|TRBJ2-2|TRBV2
TGTGCCAGCAGTGGGGTGGGCCAGGGTTTCACCGGGGAGCTGTTTTTT
CASSGVGQGFTGELFF
>NA|NA|TRBJ2-2|TRBV19
TGTGCCAGTAGTCCCCGACACATCGCGAACACCGGGGAGCTGTTTTTT
CASSPRHIANTGELFF
>TRBD2|NA|TRBJ2-7|TRBV28
TGTGCCAGCAGCCACAGGGCCATAGCGGGAGTGGGGTGGGAGCAGTACTTC
CASSHRAIAGVGWEQYF
>TRBD2|few|TRBJ2-3|TRBV19
TGTGCCAGTAGTATTCCTGGGGGTAGCGGGGGTGATACGCAGTATTTT
CASSIPGGSGGDTQYF